The clone carrying this T cell receptor (beta chain) was detected only once. This CDR3 is 14 amino acids long. V lost 10 bases to trimming and J lost 3 bases; unmatched junction nucleotides: 8. Per the germline V gene, CDR1 is SEHNR and CDR2 is FQNEAQ (reference sequence). This record comes from a study of blood T cell repertoires in COVID-19. Assay: immunoSEQ multiplex PCR; the TCRdb copy retains only in-frame clones and omits some. The table lists about 300,000 clones, around 92% of them singletons. It was during active infection that Seattle patients were enrolled and then longitudinally followed. The sample comprised peripheral blood. This TCR was sampled from a woman aged 25 to 39 with COVID-19, enrolled during active disease. The chain employs TRBV7-9 and TRBJ2-3; 9 positions match TRBD1. The CDR3 nucleotides are TGTGCCACCGGTCCCGGGACAGGGACAGATACGCAGTATTTT. It yields the protein CATGPGTGTDTQYF.